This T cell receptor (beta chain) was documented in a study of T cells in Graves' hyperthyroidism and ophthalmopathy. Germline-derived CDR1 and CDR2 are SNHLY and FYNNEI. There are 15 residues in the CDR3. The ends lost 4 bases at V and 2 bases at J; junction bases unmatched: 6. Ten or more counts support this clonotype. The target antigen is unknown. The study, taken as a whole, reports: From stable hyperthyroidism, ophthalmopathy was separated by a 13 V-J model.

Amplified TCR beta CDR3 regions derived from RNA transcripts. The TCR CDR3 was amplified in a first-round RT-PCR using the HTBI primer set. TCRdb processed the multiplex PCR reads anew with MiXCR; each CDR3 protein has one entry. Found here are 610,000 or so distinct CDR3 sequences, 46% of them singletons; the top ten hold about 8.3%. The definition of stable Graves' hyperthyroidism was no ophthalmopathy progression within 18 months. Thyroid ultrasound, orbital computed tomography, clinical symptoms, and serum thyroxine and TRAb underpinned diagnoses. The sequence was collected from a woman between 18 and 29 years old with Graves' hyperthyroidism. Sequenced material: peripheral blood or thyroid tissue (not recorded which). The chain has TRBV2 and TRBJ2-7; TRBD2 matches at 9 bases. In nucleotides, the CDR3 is TGTGCCAGCAGTGTGGACGCTAGCGGGGCCTACGAGCAGTACTTC. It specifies CASSVDASGAYEQYF.